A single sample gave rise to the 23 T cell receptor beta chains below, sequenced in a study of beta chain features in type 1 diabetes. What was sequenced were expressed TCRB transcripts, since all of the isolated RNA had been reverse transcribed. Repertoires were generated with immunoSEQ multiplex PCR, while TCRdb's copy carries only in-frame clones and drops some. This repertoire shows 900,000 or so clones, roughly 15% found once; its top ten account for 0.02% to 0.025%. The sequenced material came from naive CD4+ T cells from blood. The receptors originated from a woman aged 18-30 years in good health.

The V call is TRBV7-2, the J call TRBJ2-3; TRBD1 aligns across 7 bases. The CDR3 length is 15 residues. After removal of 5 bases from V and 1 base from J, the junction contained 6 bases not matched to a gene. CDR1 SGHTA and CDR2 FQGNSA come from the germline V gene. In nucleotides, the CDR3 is TGTGCCAGCAGCCTTAAAACAGGGGGCACAGATACGCAGTATTTT. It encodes CASSLKTGGTDTQYF. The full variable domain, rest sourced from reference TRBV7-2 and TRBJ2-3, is GAGVSQSPSNKVTEKGKDVELRCDPISGHTALYWYRQSLGQGLEFLIYFQGNSAPDKSGLPSDRFSAERTGGSVSTLTIQRTQQEDSAVYLCASSLKTGGTDTQYFGPGTRLTVL.

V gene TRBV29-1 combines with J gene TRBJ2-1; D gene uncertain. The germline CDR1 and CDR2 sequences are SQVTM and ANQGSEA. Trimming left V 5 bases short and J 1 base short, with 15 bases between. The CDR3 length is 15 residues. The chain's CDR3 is CSVKGQAESYNEQFF. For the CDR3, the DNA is TGCAGCGTTAAGGGTCAGGCGGAGTCCTACAATGAGCAGTTCTTC.

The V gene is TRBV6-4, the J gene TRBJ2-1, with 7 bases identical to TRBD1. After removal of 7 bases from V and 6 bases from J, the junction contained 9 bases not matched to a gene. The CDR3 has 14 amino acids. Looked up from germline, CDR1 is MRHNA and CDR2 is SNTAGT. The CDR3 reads CASNPGQTLNEQFF. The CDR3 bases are TGTGCCAGCAACCCGGGACAGACCCTCAATGAGCAGTTCTTC.

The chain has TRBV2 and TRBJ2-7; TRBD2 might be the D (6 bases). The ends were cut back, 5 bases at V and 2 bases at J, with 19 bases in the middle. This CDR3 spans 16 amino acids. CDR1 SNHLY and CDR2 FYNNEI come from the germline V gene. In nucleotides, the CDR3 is TGTGCCAGCAGTCATGGGTGGGGGACGGGAGCCTACGAGCAGTACTTC. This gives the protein CASSHGWGTGAYEQYF.

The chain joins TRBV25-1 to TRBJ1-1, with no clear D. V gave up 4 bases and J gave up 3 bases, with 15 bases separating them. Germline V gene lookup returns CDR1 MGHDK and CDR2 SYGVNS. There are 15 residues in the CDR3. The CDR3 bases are TGTGCCAGCAGTGGATGGATAGGGAGGGACACTGAAGCTTTCTTT. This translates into CASSGWIGRDTEAFF.

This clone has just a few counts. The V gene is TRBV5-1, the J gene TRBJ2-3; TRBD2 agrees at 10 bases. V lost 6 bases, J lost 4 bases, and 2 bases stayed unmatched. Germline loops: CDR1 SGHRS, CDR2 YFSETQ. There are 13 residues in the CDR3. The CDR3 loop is CASNLAGADTQYF. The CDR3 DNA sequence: TGCGCCAGCAACCTAGCGGGAGCAGATACGCAGTATTTT.

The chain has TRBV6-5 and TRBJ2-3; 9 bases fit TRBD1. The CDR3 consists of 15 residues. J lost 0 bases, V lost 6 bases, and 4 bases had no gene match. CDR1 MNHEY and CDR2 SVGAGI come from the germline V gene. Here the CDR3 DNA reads TGTGCCAGCAGCCGACAGGGGGGGAGCACAGATACGCAGTATTTT. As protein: CASSRQGGSTDTQYF.

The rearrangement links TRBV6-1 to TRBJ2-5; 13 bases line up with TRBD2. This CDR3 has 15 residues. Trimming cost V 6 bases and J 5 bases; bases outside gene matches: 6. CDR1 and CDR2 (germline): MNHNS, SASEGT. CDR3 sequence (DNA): TGTGCCAGCAGGACGGGACTAGCGGGGCCGGAGACCCAGTACTTC. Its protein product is CASRTGLAGPETQYF.

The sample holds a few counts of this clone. The CDR3 sequence is CASSDGGQGARVEAFF. Here the CDR3 DNA reads TGTGCCAGCAGTGATGGGGGACAGGGGGCGCGAGTTGAAGCTTTCTTT. The chain combines TRBV25-1 with TRBJ1-1; 12 nucleotides align to TRBD1. The CDR3 loop spans 16 amino acids. Germline CDR1 and CDR2: MGHDK and SYGVNS. V dropped 3 bases and J dropped 7; count of bases not matched to a gene: 9.

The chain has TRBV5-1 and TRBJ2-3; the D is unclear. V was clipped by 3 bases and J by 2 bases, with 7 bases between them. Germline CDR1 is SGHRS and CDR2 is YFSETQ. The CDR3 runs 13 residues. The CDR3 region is CASSSGNTDTQYF. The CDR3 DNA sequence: TGCGCCAGCAGCTCGGGCAACACAGATACGCAGTATTTT.

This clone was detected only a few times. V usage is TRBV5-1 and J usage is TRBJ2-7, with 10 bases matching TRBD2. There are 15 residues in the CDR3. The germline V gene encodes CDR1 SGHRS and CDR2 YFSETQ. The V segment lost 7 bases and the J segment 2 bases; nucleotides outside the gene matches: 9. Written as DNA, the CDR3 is TGCGCCAGCGCGTCGGCCGGGACTAGCGCCTACGAGCAGTACTTC. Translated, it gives CASASAGTSAYEQYF.

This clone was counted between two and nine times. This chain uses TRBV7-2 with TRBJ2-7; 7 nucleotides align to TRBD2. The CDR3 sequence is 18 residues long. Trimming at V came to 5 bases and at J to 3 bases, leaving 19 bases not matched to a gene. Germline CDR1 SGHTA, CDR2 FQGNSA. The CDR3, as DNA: TGTGCCAGCAGCGGAGAAGTGATTGCCGGGAGGAAATTCTACGAGCAGTACTTC. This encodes CASSGEVIAGRKFYEQYF. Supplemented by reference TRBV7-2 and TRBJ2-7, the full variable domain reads GAGVSQSPSNKVTEKGKDVELRCDPISGHTALYWYRQSLGQGLEFLIYFQGNSAPDKSGLPSDRFSAERTGGSVSTLTIQRTQQEDSAVYLCASSGEVIAGRKFYEQYFGPGTRLTVT.

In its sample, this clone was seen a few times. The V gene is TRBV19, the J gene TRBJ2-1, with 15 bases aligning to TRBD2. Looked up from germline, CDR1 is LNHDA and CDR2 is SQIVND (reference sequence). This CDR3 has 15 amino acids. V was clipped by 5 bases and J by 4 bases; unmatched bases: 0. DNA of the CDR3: TGTGCCAGTAGTGGGACTAGCGGGGGGTACAATGAGCAGTTCTTC. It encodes CASSGTSGGYNEQFF. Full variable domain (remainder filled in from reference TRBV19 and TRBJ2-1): DGGITQSPKYLFRKEGQNVTLSCEQNLNHDAMYWYRQDPGQGLRLIYYSQIVNDFQKGDIAEGYSVSREKKESFPLTVTSAQKNPTAFYLCASSGTSGGYNEQFFGPGTRLTVL.

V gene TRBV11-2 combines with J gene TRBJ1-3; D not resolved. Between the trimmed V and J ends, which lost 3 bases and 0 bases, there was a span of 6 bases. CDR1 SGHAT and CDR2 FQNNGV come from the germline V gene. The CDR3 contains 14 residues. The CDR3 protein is CASSFGASGNTIYF. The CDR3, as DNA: TGTGCCAGCAGCTTTGGAGCCTCTGGAAACACCATATATTTT. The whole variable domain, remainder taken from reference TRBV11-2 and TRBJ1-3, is EAGVAQSPRYKIIEKRQSVAFWCNPISGHATLYWYQQILGQGPKLLIQFQNNGVVDDSQLPKDRFSAERLKGVDSTLKIQPAKLEDSAVYLCASSFGASGNTIYFGEGSWLTVV.

The CDR3 region has the DNA TGTGCCAGCAGCGAAGGACAGGGCAACACTGAAGCTTTCTTT. Translated, it gives CASSEGQGNTEAFF. This sequence joins TRBV7-9 and TRBJ1-1; 8 bases match TRBD1. The CDR3 has 14 residues. CDR1 and CDR2 (germline): SEHNR, FQNEAQ (reference sequence). V lost 5 bases to trimming and J lost 2 bases; unmatched junction nucleotides: 4.

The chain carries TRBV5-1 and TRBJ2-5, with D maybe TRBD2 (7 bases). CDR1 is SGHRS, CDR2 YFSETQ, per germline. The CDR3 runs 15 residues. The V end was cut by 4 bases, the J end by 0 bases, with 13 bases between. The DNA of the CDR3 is TGCGCCAGCAGCAGCGGCGGGGGCTACCAAGAGACCCAGTACTTC. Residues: CASSSGGGYQETQYF.

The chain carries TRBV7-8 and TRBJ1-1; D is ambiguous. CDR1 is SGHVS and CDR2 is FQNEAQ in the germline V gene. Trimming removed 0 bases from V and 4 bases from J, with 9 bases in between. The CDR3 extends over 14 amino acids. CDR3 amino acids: CASSLAPISTEAFF. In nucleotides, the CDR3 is TGTGCCAGCAGCTTAGCCCCCATTAGCACTGAAGCTTTCTTT. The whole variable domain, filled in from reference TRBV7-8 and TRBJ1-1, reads GAGVSQSPRYKVAKRGQDVALRCDPISGHVSLFWYQQALGQGPEFLTYFQNEAQLDKSGLPSDRFFAERPEGSVSTLKIQRTQQEDSAVYLCASSLAPISTEAFFGQGTRLTVV.

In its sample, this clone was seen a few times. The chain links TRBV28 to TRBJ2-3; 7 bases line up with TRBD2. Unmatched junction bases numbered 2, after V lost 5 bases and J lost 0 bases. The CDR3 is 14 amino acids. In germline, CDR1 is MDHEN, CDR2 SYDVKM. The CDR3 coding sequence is TGTGCCAGCAGTAATAGCGGGAGCACAGATACGCAGTATTTT. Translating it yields CASSNSGSTDTQYF.

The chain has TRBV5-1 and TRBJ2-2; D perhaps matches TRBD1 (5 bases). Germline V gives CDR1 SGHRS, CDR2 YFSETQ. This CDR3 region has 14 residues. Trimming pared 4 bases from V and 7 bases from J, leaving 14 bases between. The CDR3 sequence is CASSARQGGGELFF. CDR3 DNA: TGCGCCAGCAGCGCCAGGCAGGGTGGCGGGGAGCTGTTTTTT.

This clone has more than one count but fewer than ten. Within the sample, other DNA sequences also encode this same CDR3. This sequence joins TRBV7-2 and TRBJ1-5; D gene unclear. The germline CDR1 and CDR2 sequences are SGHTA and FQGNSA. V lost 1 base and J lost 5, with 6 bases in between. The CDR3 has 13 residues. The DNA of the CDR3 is TGTGCCAGCAGCTTAGGTCCCGATCAGCCCCAGCATTTT. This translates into CASSLGPDQPQHF.

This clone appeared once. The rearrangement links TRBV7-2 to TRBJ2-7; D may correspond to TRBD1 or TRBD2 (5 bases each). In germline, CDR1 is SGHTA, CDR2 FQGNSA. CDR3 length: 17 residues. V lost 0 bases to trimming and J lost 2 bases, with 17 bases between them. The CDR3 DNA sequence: TGTGCCAGCAGCTTAGCCGTGACAGTTAGCGTGGCCTACGAGCAGTACTTC. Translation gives CASSLAVTVSVAYEQYF. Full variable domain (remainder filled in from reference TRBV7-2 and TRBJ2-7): GAGVSQSPSNKVTEKGKDVELRCDPISGHTALYWYRQSLGQGLEFLIYFQGNSAPDKSGLPSDRFSAERTGGSVSTLTIQRTQQEDSAVYLCASSLAVTVSVAYEQYFGPGTRLTVT.

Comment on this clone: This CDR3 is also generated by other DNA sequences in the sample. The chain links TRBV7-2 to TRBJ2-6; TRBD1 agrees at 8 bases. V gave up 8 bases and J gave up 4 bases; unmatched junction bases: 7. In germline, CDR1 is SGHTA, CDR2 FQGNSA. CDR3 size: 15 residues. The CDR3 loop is CASSSGGAGANVLTF. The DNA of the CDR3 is TGTGCCAGCTCTTCAGGGGGCGCAGGGGCCAACGTCCTGACTTTC.

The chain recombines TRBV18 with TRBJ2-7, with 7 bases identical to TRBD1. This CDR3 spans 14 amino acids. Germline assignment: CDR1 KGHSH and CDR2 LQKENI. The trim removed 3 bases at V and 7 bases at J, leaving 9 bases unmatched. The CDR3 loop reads CASSPQTGPKEQYF. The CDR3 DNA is TGTGCCAGCTCACCGCAGACAGGGCCAAAAGAGCAGTACTTC.